The subject of this entry is one T cell receptor beta chain. It lacks a known antigen. No base quality information exists; no much larger clone differs at one position. V gives up 0 bases and J gives up 5 bases, and the segment between their germline ends measures 6 bases. According to the germline V gene, CDR1 reads SGHRS and CDR2 reads YFSETQ. Its CDR3 holds 14 amino acids, cysteine through phenylalanine. The entry retains the CDR3 DNA only, 42 bases that are in frame from base 1. The data belong to a study of spatial heterogeneity in lung cancer (dated by TCRdb to the late 2010s). In the study overall: Beta-chain transcripts were consistently detected in greater numbers than alpha-chain transcripts, which likely reflected higher beta-chain transcript abundance. In the raw uncorrected reads, each unique combination of TCR and UMI appeared more than ten times on average. In non-small cell lung cancer, the study made a quantitative comparison of TCR alpha and beta repertoires among multiple tumor regions, matched nontumor lung and blood. Nonsynonymous mutation counts, determined by whole-exome sequencing of tumor tissue, were related to features of the TCR repertoire. Both alpha and beta chains were TCR-sequenced in samples taken at surgery, namely 220 tumor regions, 61 to 65 matched nontumor lung samples and approximately 58 PBMC samples. General study outcomes and caveats: Ubiquitous expanded tumor TCRs were found in blood more often at tumor resection than at routine follow-up. Additional single-cell paired TCR alpha and beta sequencing was considered necessary to confirm, at a functional level, the hypothesis that regional TCRs recognize regional mutations.

Explained via the paper, the time point label denotes: sample taken at primary tumor resection. Without any cell sorting, TCR sequencing was performed on whole RNA extracted either from tumor and nontumor lung tissue or from cryopreserved PBMC samples. Donors were some 70 patients with early-stage, untreated non-small cell lung cancer from the lung TRACERx cohort. Patients were selected for TCR sequencing only if sufficient RNA was available from at least two tumor regions. Library prep was done by 5' RACE. The run used a NextSeq 500. To allow correction of PCR and sequencing errors, the TCR library protocol tagged every TCR cDNA molecule with a unique molecular identifier. On the authors' methods: Decombinator tools were used for TCR identification, UMI-based error correction and CDR3 extraction. TCRs above a frequency of 2 per 1,000, corresponding to the top 1% of the tumor frequency distribution, were defined as expanded. Renyi diversity was calculated using the R vegan package after each repertoire was subsampled 100 times to 5,000 TCRs. To build CDR3 similarity networks, amino acid triplet string-kernel similarity was used, and CDR3s were connected when their pairwise similarity was above 0.82. TCRdb reworked the public reads: Q25 trimming with fastp, MiXCR clone assembly, productive beta chains retained. Duplicate CDR3 protein sequences are folded into a single record with the most common DNA and genes. TCRdb, not the authors, supplied the V and J calls. In all, the sample holds roughly 100,000 distinct CDR3 sequences, and approximately 8.9% of those were seen once. Of the sample, 6.9% falls within the top ten clones.

This receptor was taken from a male donor with early-stage non-small cell lung cancer. The V and J segments used are TRBV5-1 and TRBJ1-6; TRBD1 is a possible D gene, resting on 6 matching bases. This material consisted of PBMCs, taken at surgery. The nucleotide sequence is TGCGCCAGCAGCTTGGGGACAGATAATTCACCCCTCCACTTT. Protein translation: CASSLGTDNSPLHF.